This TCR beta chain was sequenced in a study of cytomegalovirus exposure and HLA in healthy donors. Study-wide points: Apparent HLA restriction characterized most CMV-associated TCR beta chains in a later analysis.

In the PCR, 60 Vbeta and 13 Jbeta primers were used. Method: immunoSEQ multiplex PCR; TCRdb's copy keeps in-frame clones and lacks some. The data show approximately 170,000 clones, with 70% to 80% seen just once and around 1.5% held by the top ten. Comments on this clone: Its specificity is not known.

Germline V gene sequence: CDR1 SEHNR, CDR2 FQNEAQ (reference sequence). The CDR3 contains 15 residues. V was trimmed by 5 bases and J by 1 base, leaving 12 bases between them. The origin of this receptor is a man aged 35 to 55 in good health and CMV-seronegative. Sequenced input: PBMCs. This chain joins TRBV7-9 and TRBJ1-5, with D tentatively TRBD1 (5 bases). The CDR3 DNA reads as TGTGCCAGCAGCATAGAGGAGGGGAGCAATCAGCCCCAGCATTTT. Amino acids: CASSIEEGSNQPQHF.